These 9 T cell receptor beta chains were sequenced from one sample in a study of shared clonotypes between healthy human individuals. The data were produced by immunoSEQ multiplex PCR, yet TCRdb's version contains in-frame clones alone and is incomplete. The sample lists about 2.1 million clones, 93% seen once, with more than 1.5% in the top ten. In the naive CD8 group, cells lacked CD45RO and were positively selected for CCR7, so terminally differentiated effector memory CD45RA+ cells were left out. Sequenced input: naive CD8+ T cells from PBMCs. The receptors shown here come from a man between 18 and 35 years old in good health. Some clones in this sample may be carry-over from other donors' samples.

This clone occurred once. The chain couples TRBV7-9 to TRBJ2-7; 10 bases line up with TRBD2. This CDR3 spans 17 amino acids. CDR1 and CDR2 (germline): SEHNR, FQNEAQ (reference sequence). The junction had 13 bases not matched to a gene; V was cut back by 6 bases and J by 2 bases. Here the CDR3 reads CASSLFGSGGWTYEQYF. CDR3 DNA sequence: TGTGCCAGCAGTCTGTTCGGTAGCGGGGGGTGGACCTACGAGCAGTACTTC.

This clone was recorded once. Additional DNA sequences in this sample encode the identical CDR3. The chain couples TRBV7-9 to TRBJ1-1, with 7 bases matching TRBD1. Germline values: CDR1 SEHNR, CDR2 FQNEAQ (reference sequence). The CDR3 loop spans 14 amino acids. J lost 1 base, V lost 6 bases, and 5 bases had no gene match. The CDR3 coding sequence is TGTGCCAGCAGTCCTCGGACAGGGAACACTGAAGCTTTCTTT. The encoded protein is CASSPRTGNTEAFF.

V is TRBV7-9 and J is TRBJ2-7; 7 nucleotides line up with TRBD2. J lost 5 bases, V lost 5 bases, and 3 bases had no gene match. This CDR3 is 12 amino acids long. Germline CDR1 SEHNR, CDR2 FQNEAQ (reference sequence). CDR3 protein: CASSQGTNEQYF. In nucleotides, the CDR3 is TGTGCCAGCAGCCAAGGGACTAACGAGCAGTACTTC.

The rearrangement uses TRBV4-1 and TRBJ2-1; the match to TRBD2 covers 9 bases. CDR3 size: 18 residues. V lost 0 bases and J lost 4; bases outside the gene matches: 10. Germline V CDR1 and CDR2: MGHRA, YSYEKL. CDR3 sequence: CASSQDTAGGPFYNEQFF. CDR3 sequence (DNA): TGCGCCAGCAGCCAAGATACTGCGGGAGGGCCCTTTTACAATGAGCAGTTCTTC.

The V call is TRBV18, the J call TRBJ2-2, with 9 bases matching TRBD2. From germline, CDR1 is KGHSH and CDR2 LQKENI. Trimming cost V 4 bases and J 5 bases; bases outside gene matches: 11. This CDR3 has 17 amino acids. DNA of the CDR3: TGTGCCAGCTCACTAAAGCGGGAGGACACTCTAACCGGGGAGCTGTTTTTT. It specifies CASSLKREDTLTGELFF. Supplemented by reference TRBV18 and TRBJ2-2, the full variable domain reads NAGVMQNPRHLVRRRGQEARLRCSPMKGHSHVYWYRQLPEEGLKFMVYLQKENIIDESGMPKERFSAEFPKEGPSILRIQQVVRGDSAAYFCASSLKREDTLTGELFFGEGSRLTVL.

The chain recombines TRBV13 with TRBJ2-2; 7 bases are shared with TRBD1. CDR1 and CDR2 from the germline V gene are PRHDT and FYEKMQ (reference sequence). J was trimmed by 1 base and V by 1 base; bases with no gene match: 3. There are 16 residues in the CDR3. This CDR3 is CASSLADRVNTGELFF. CDR3 nucleotides: TGTGCCAGCAGCTTAGCAGACAGGGTGAACACCGGGGAGCTGTTTTTT.

This clone was detected only a few times. The genes are TRBV10-3 and TRBJ1-5, with a possible D match to TRBD1 (5 bases). Per germline, CDR1 ENHRY and CDR2 SYGVKD. The CDR3 totals 13 residues. V was shortened by 2 bases and J by 4 bases, with 6 bases between the two germline ends. Here the CDR3 DNA reads TGTGCCATCAGTGAGGACAGAAATCAGCCCCAGCATTTT. Translation gives CAISEDRNQPQHF.

The CDR3 nucleotides read TGTGCCAGCCGGCCGCTTTGGGGTACCAAAAACATTCAGTACTTC. It yields the protein CASRPLWGTKNIQYF. The chain couples TRBV28 to TRBJ2-4; D not resolved. This CDR3 comprises 15 residues. V lost 8 bases to trimming and J lost 2 bases, with 16 bases between them. The germline gives CDR1 MDHEN, CDR2 SYDVKM.

This chain links TRBV7-9 with TRBJ2-3; D not certain. This CDR3 has 13 amino acids. Germline-derived CDR1 and CDR2 are SEHNR and FQNEAQ (reference sequence). V lost 10 bases to trimming and J lost 7 bases, with 18 bases between them. CDR3 nucleotides: TGTGCCACCAGGCGCGATCTGTCGTATACGCAGTATTTT. Its translation: CATRRDLSYTQYF.